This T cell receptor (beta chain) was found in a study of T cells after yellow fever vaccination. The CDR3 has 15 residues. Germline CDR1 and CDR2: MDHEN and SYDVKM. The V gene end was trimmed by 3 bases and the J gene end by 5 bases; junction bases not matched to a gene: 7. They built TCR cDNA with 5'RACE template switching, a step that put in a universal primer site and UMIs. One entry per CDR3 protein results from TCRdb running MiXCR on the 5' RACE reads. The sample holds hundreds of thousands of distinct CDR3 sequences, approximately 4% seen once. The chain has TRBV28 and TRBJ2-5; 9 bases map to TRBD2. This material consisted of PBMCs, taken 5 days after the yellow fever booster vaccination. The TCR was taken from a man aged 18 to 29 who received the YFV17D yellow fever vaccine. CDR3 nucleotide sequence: TGTGCCAGCAGTTTCTTGCGGGGGGGCGGGGAGACCCAGTACTTC. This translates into CASSFLRGGGETQYF.